Listed here are 27 T cell receptor beta chains from one sample, sequenced in a study of T cells in Graves' hyperthyroidism and ophthalmopathy. There were TCR beta CDR3 regions amplified from RNA transcripts. HTBI primers were employed in a first-round RT-PCR of the TCR CDR3. TCRdb reprocessed the multiplex PCR reads with MiXCR, giving one entry per CDR3 protein. The sample includes some 690,000 distinct CDR3 sequences, approximately 15% seen only once; the top ten take about 16%. Material for sequencing was blood. These receptors were taken from a man aged 45 to 65 with Graves' hyperthyroidism.

This clonotype was observed at least ten times. The chain recombines TRBV28 with TRBJ2-5; 11 bases fit TRBD2. The CDR3 length is 18 residues. Germline lookup yields CDR1 MDHEN and CDR2 SYDVKM. V was pared by 4 bases and J by 5 bases, with 15 bases of the junction left unmatched. CDR3 in amino acids: CASSCPGCSGRARETQYF. In DNA form, the CDR3 reads TGTGCCAGCAGTTGTCCGGGGTGTAGCGGGAGGGCCAGGGAGACCCAGTACTTC.

In its sample, this clonotype was seen a few times. The chain combines TRBV10-3 with TRBJ2-3; 9 nucleotides match TRBD1. Germline CDR1 and CDR2: ENHRY and SYGVKD. The CDR3 covers 14 residues. Trimming at V came to 6 bases and at J to 4 bases, leaving 5 bases not matched to a gene. This chain's CDR3 is CAIRVQGAADTQYF. In DNA, the CDR3 is TGTGCCATCAGGGTACAGGGGGCTGCAGATACGCAGTATTTT.

The J gene is TRBJ2-3, the V gene TRBV12-3 or TRBV12-4; D not resolved. V lost 8 bases, J lost 8 bases, and 5 bases lay in between. The length of the CDR3 is 9 residues. CDR3 in DNA: TGTGCCAGCGGTGTTACGCAGTATTTT. Protein: CASGVTQYF.

This clonotype has ten or more counts. This chain uses TRBV2 with TRBJ1-5, with D possibly being TRBD1 (6 bases). Per the germline V gene, CDR1 is SNHLY and CDR2 is FYNNEI. The CDR3 has 15 amino acids. V gave up 3 bases and J gave up 3 bases, with 12 bases separating them. The CDR3 reads CASSDTGFSNQPQHF. CDR3 in DNA: TGTGCCAGCAGTGATACAGGGTTCTCCAATCAGCCCCAGCATTTT.

This clonotype was seen ten or more times. This chain joins TRBV5-6 and TRBJ2-4; 7 bases map to TRBD1. From germline, CDR1 is SGHDT and CDR2 YYEEEE. This CDR3 is built from 15 residues. Trimming removed 4 bases from V and 9 bases from J; junction bases left unmatched: 13. The CDR3 sequence is CASSGTTGAGSIQYF. The CDR3 region has the DNA TGTGCCAGCAGCGGGACCACAGGGGCTGGTTCCATTCAGTACTTC.

This clonotype was recorded at least ten times. The chain employs TRBV7-9 and TRBJ2-1, with 11 bases lining up with TRBD2. The CDR3 contains 15 residues. CDR1 is SEHNR and CDR2 is FQNEAQ in the germline V gene (reference sequence). Germline trimming cut 5 bases from V and 4 bases from J; bases unmatched to any gene: 4. The CDR3 DNA is TGTGCCAGCAGCACCACTAGCGGGGGATACAATGAGCAGTTCTTC. Its protein is CASSTTSGGYNEQFF.

This clonotype was found once. This clone may be a read error of a much larger clone one base away. This chain links TRBV2 with TRBJ1-5; the match to TRBD1 covers 7 bases. The CDR3 totals 12 residues. With 11 bases clipped from V and 7 bases from J, the junction kept 8 bases outside the gene matches. Germline V gene sequence: CDR1 SNHLY, CDR2 FYNNEI. CDR3 sequence: CAAQGGTQPQHF. The CDR3 DNA is TGTGCCGCCCAGGGGGGAACACAGCCCCAGCATTTT.

The sample holds many counts of this clonotype. J is TRBJ1-2 and V is TRBV5-1; D ambiguous. The germline gives CDR1 SGHRS, CDR2 YFSETQ. The CDR3 totals 14 residues. The V end lost 0 bases, the J end lost 4 bases, and 10 bases lay between the germline ends. The CDR3 reads CASSLDSVLYGYTF. CDR3 nucleotides: TGCGCCAGCAGCTTGGATTCAGTCCTCTATGGCTACACCTTC.

This clonotype was found a few times. This chain links TRBV6-1 with TRBJ2-1; 11 bases align to TRBD2. In germline, CDR1 is MNHNS, CDR2 SASEGT. The V segment lost 6 bases and the J segment 2 bases; nucleotides outside the gene matches: 6. The CDR3 sequence is 16 residues long. CDR3 amino acids: CASRPALAGAYNEQFF. The CDR3 bases are TGTGCCAGCAGGCCCGCACTAGCGGGAGCCTACAATGAGCAGTTCTTC.

The V call is TRBV5-4, the J call TRBJ1-2, with 9 bases lining up with TRBD1. This CDR3 is 16 amino acids long. Germline values: CDR1 SGHNT, CDR2 YYREEE (reference sequence). The trim removed 0 bases at V and 2 bases at J, leaving 5 bases unmatched. The CDR3 spells CASSLGLGQGNYGYTF. CDR3 DNA sequence: TGTGCCAGCAGCTTGGGCCTTGGACAGGGGAACTATGGCTACACCTTC.

This clonotype occurred a few times. Germline and junction disagree at one end, which may indicate a read error. This chain uses TRBV28 with TRBJ2-7; 7 bases line up with TRBD1. The CDR3 loop spans 14 amino acids. CDR1 MDHEN and CDR2 SYDVKM come from the germline V gene. Written as DNA, the CDR3 is TGTGCCAGCAGCTTATCTCACAGGGGAAACGAGCAGTACTTC. Its protein is CASSLSHRGNEQYF.

The chain couples TRBV10-3 to TRBJ1-1, with 10 nucleotides matching TRBD1. Per the germline V gene, CDR1 is ENHRY and CDR2 is SYGVKD. The CDR3 totals 15 residues. V was clipped by 6 bases and J by 4 bases; unmatched bases: 8. This CDR3 reads CAISRTGGEGTEAFF. CDR3 in DNA: TGTGCCATCAGCCGGACAGGGGGGGAGGGCACTGAAGCTTTCTTT.

The table lists this clonotype with many counts. The chain joins TRBV7-2 to TRBJ2-1, with D uncertain. In germline, CDR1 is SGHTA, CDR2 FQGNSA. V was clipped by 3 bases and J by 2 bases, with 5 bases between them. The CDR3 is 13 residues long. This CDR3 is CASSFTPYNEQFF. The DNA of the CDR3 is TGTGCCAGCAGCTTTACTCCCTACAATGAGCAGTTCTTC.

This clonotype was found many times. The chain couples TRBV6-1 to TRBJ2-7; tentatively, D is TRBD1 (6 bases). The V and J ends lost 5 bases and 0 bases respectively, with 14 bases between them. CDR3 length: 15 amino acids. Looked up from germline, CDR1 is MNHNS and CDR2 is SASEGT. The chain's CDR3 is CASSPPGQNSYEQYF. In DNA, the CDR3 is TGTGCCAGCAGTCCCCCGGGACAAAACTCCTACGAGCAGTACTTC.

Details on this clonotype: The junction differs from germline at one of its ends, possibly a read error. The V call is TRBV29-1, the J call TRBJ1-1; possible D gene TRBD1, 5 bases. The CDR3 is 13 residues long. Germline V lookup: CDR1 SQVTM, CDR2 ANQGSEA. The DNA of the CDR3 is TGCAGCGTTGAACCGACAGCTAACACTAAAGCTTTCTTT. It encodes CSVEPTANTKAFF.

This clonotype was counted many times. The chain is built from TRBV7-8 and TRBJ2-3; D is undetermined. Trimming left V 1 base short and J 5 bases short, with 7 bases between. The germline V gene encodes CDR1 SGHVS and CDR2 FQNEAQ. The CDR3 consists of 13 residues. The CDR3 coding sequence is TGTGCCAGCAGCTTAGAAGGGTTAGATACGCAGTATTTT. The encoded protein is CASSLEGLDTQYF.

The chain uses TRBV5-1 and TRBJ2-5, with 9 positions matching TRBD1. The germline V gene encodes CDR1 SGHRS and CDR2 YFSETQ. V lost 4 bases, J lost 2 bases, and 3 bases stayed unmatched. The CDR3 is 14 residues long. CDR3 in DNA: TGCGCCAGCAGCGAGGGACAGGGTCAAGAGACCCAGTACTTC. Its protein product is CASSEGQGQETQYF.

V gene TRBV27 combines with J gene TRBJ2-5; no firm D call. CDR3 size: 15 residues. The V end was cut by 6 bases, the J end by 2 bases, with 16 bases between. Germline loops: CDR1 MNHEY, CDR2 SMNVEV (reference sequence). This chain's CDR3 is CASRPSEGRQETQYF. CDR3 sequence (DNA): TGTGCCAGCAGACCCTCGGAAGGTCGGCAAGAGACCCAGTACTTC.

This clonotype was seen at least ten times. This chain joins TRBV6-1 and TRBJ2-3; 12 bases are a match to TRBD1. This CDR3 contains 16 residues. The germline gives CDR1 MNHNS, CDR2 SASEGT. V dropped 5 bases and J dropped 6; count of bases not matched to a gene: 9. The CDR3 reads CASSSPGTGGPDTQYF. Written as DNA, the CDR3 is TGTGCCAGCAGTTCTCCCGGGACAGGGGGCCCTGATACGCAGTATTTT.

This chain uses TRBV10-2 with TRBJ2-7; D perhaps matches TRBD1 (5 bases). Germline V lookup: CDR1 WSHSY, CDR2 SAAADI. This CDR3 is 19 amino acids long. V was trimmed by 7 bases and J by 0 bases, leaving 28 bases between them. Here the CDR3 DNA reads TGCGCCAGCAACCAGCCCGACAGCCCTGATTTTAGGAGCTCCTACGAGCAGTACTTC. Translating it yields CASNQPDSPDFRSSYEQYF.

V gene TRBV19 combines with J gene TRBJ2-1, with a possible D match to TRBD1 (5 bases). Per the germline V gene, CDR1 is LNHDA and CDR2 is SQIVND (reference sequence). The CDR3 is 14 amino acids. Trimming cost V 3 bases and J 8 bases, with 14 bases left between them. CDR3 amino acids: CASSMAQGRDEQFF. The CDR3 DNA reads as TGTGCCAGTAGTATGGCGCAGGGTAGGGATGAGCAGTTCTTC.

This clonotype turned up a few times. The V call is TRBV20-1, the J call TRBJ2-1, with D hard to call. Trimming pared 0 bases from V and 9 bases from J, leaving 6 bases between. Germline CDR1 is DFQATT and CDR2 is SNEGSKA (reference sequence). The CDR3 runs 11 residues. CDR3 region: CSARELSEQFF. The DNA of the CDR3 is TGCAGTGCTAGAGAGTTAAGTGAGCAGTTCTTC.

This clonotype was detected many times. This chain links TRBV7-8 with TRBJ1-4; TRBD1 is a possible D gene (6 bases). The CDR3 covers 15 residues. V was cut by 5 bases and J by 4 bases, with 14 bases left in between. Germline V gene lookup returns CDR1 SGHVS and CDR2 FQNEAQ. DNA for the CDR3: TGTGCCAGCAGCACTAAAGGGGGTTTTAATGAAAAACTGTTTTTT. Its protein product is CASSTKGGFNEKLFF. The full variable domain, with the rest looked up from reference TRBV7-8 and TRBJ1-4, is GAGVSQSPRYKVAKRGQDVALRCDPISGHVSLFWYQQALGQGPEFLTYFQNEAQLDKSGLPSDRFFAERPEGSVSTLKIQRTQQEDSAVYLCASSTKGGFNEKLFFGSGTQLSVL.

The chain couples TRBV7-9 to TRBJ1-2; 9 bases line up with TRBD1. From germline, CDR1 is SEHNR and CDR2 FQNEAQ (reference sequence). The V segment lost 5 bases and the J segment 6 bases; nucleotides outside the gene matches: 13. This CDR3 is 16 amino acids long. This CDR3 is CASSPGTGGGFDGYTF. CDR3 in DNA: TGTGCCAGCAGCCCCGGTACAGGGGGCGGCTTCGATGGCTACACCTTC.

The chain employs TRBV6-9 and TRBJ2-1; perhaps TRBD2 as D (6 bases). Trimming left V 3 bases short and J 8 bases short, with 14 bases between. Germline CDR1 MNHGY, CDR2 SVAAGI. CDR3 length equals 14 residues. As DNA, the CDR3 is TGTGCCAGCAGTTACCTGGCTAGCGTATATGAGCAGTTCTTC. Protein: CASSYLASVYEQFF.

The table lists this clonotype with many counts. The rearrangement uses TRBV5-1 and TRBJ2-1; D possibly corresponds to TRBD2 (6 bases). The CDR3 is 14 amino acids. CDR1 SGHRS and CDR2 YFSETQ come from the germline V gene. V was cut by 6 bases and J by 0 bases, with 10 bases left in between. The CDR3 nucleotides read TGCGCCAGCAATAGCGGTAGCTCCTACAATGAGCAGTTCTTC. Translated: CASNSGSSYNEQFF.

There are many counts of this clonotype. This chain joins TRBV28 and TRBJ2-7; D possibly corresponds to TRBD2 (7 bases). This CDR3 region has 15 residues. Per the germline V gene, CDR1 is MDHEN and CDR2 is SYDVKM. Trimming left V 4 bases short and J 1 base short, with 14 bases between. The CDR3 sequence is CASSSPGGRSYEQYF. The CDR3 DNA follows: TGTGCCAGCAGTTCACCCGGGGGGCGGTCCTACGAGCAGTACTTC. Supplemented by reference TRBV28 and TRBJ2-7, the full variable domain reads DVKVTQSSRYLVKRTGEKVFLECVQDMDHENMFWYRQDPGLGLRLIYFSYDVKMKEKGDIPEGYSVSREKKERFSLILESASTNQTSMYLCASSSPGGRSYEQYFGPGTRLTVT.